Below are 9 T cell receptor beta chains sequenced from a single sample in a study of neoadjuvant anti-PD-1 for oral cavity cancer. The time point denotes: after neoadjuvant nivolumab, at surgical resection. Clones were sequenced by immunoSEQ multiplex PCR, and TCRdb holds only the in-frame ones, with some missing. This sample has some 61,000 clones, with roughly 84% found just once. Material: PBMCs, obtained after nivolumab (anti-PD-1) treatment. The receptors derive from a person between 40 and 85 years old with oral cavity squamous cell carcinoma.

The chain uses TRBV7-8 and TRBJ1-4; 8 positions agree with TRBD1. This CDR3 comprises 15 residues. The V and J ends lost 4 bases and 4 bases, in that order; junction bases with no gene match: 5. CDR1 is SGHVS, CDR2 FQNEAQ, per germline. DNA for the CDR3: TGTGCCAGCAGCTCAGGGACAGGCGTTAATGAAAAACTGTTTTTT. Amino acid sequence: CASSSGTGVNEKLFF.

Written as DNA, the CDR3 is TGTGCCAGCAATCTTGAACAGGCCTACTATGGCTACACCTTC. This gives the protein CASNLEQAYYGYTF. V and J are TRBV2 and TRBJ1-2; maybe TRBD1 (5 bases). Trimming removed 7 bases from V and 3 bases from J, with 15 bases in between. CDR3 length: 14 amino acids. CDR1 and CDR2 from the germline V gene are SNHLY and FYNNEI.

The V gene is TRBV5-1, the J gene TRBJ2-7; TRBD1 or TRBD2 may be the D gene (5 bases each). Per the germline V gene, CDR1 is SGHRS and CDR2 is YFSETQ. The germline V and J ends were trimmed by 0 bases and 2 bases, with 12 bases remaining between them. There are 15 residues in the CDR3. CDR3 nucleotides: TGCGCCAGCAGCTTGGTTCCGGGGCCCACCTACGAGCAGTACTTC. Translated, it gives CASSLVPGPTYEQYF.

The V and J genes are TRBV20-1 and TRBJ1-1; the D is unclear. Trimming took 1 base from V and 2 from J, leaving 2 bases between them. The CDR3 is 11 residues long. Germline V CDR1 and CDR2: DFQATT, SNEGSKA (reference sequence). The DNA of the CDR3 is TGCAGTGCTAGAGCAAACACTGAAGCTTTCTTT. Translation: CSARANTEAFF.

The chain combines TRBV7-2 with TRBJ2-7, with 7 positions matching TRBD2. Germline lookup yields CDR1 SGHTA and CDR2 FQGNSA. Unmatched junction bases numbered 6, after V lost 1 base and J lost 3 bases. The CDR3 totals 15 residues. The CDR3 region has the DNA TGTGCCAGCAGCTTAGATAGTAGCGGGCTCTACGAGCAGTACTTC. This translates into CASSLDSSGLYEQYF. Supplemented by reference TRBV7-2 and TRBJ2-7, the full variable domain reads GAGVSQSPSNKVTEKGKDVELRCDPISGHTALYWYRQSLGQGLEFLIYFQGNSAPDKSGLPSDRFSAERTGGSVSTLTIQRTQQEDSAVYLCASSLDSSGLYEQYFGPGTRLTVT.

J is TRBJ2-7 and V is TRBV28; TRBD1 matches 12 bases. CDR1 is MDHEN, CDR2 SYDVKM, per germline. J lost 5 bases, V lost 7 bases, and 9 bases had no gene match. The CDR3 has 15 amino acids. DNA of the CDR3: TGTGCCAGCACCTTCCCGGGACAGGGGGCCCACGAGCAGTACTTC. The encoded protein is CASTFPGQGAHEQYF.

This clone occurred a few times. The rearrangement uses TRBV6-1 and TRBJ1-5; tentatively, D is TRBD1 (6 bases). V dropped 8 bases and J dropped 4 bases, with 15 bases sitting between them. There are 14 residues in the CDR3. Germline CDR1 and CDR2: MNHNS and SASEGT. The DNA for the CDR3 is TGTGCCAGCTCTTGGGGGCTAATGAATCAGCCCCAGCATTTT. Amino acids: CASSWGLMNQPQHF.

The chain is built from TRBV29-1 and TRBJ2-2; tentatively, D is TRBD1 or TRBD2 (6 bases each). V lost 4 bases, J lost 0 bases, and 12 bases lay in between. CDR3 length equals 15 residues. The germline V gene encodes CDR1 SQVTM and CDR2 ANQGSEA. This CDR3 is CSVGYGGANTGELFF. CDR3 bases: TGCAGCGTTGGGTACGGGGGCGCGAACACCGGGGAGCTGTTTTTT.

V usage is TRBV2 and J usage is TRBJ2-3; D is unclear. This CDR3 is 12 amino acids long. Germline loops: CDR1 SNHLY, CDR2 FYNNEI. V was trimmed by 8 bases and J by 6 bases, leaving 12 bases between them. In DNA form, the CDR3 reads TGTGCCAGCGGGCTTTCCGGGGATACGCAGTATTTT. It specifies CASGLSGDTQYF.